Below, one T cell receptor beta chain is given with its context. There are many counts of this clonotype. Its antigen is still unknown. Per-base qualities were not stored, and no clone one base away is much larger. The sample's time point label, decoded: newly diagnosed GD, antithyroid drugs for less than 3 months. For both TCR sequencing and RNA sequencing, RNA was extracted from PBMCs using TRIzol. The diagnosis of Graves' disease was made according to American Thyroid Association guidelines. Recruitment of patients was carried out at an endocrinology department in Xi'an, China. From each patient, around 9 milliliters of peripheral blood was collected into an EDTA anticoagulant tube. Ficoll Paque Plus density gradient separation was used to isolate PBMCs, and no additional T cell sorting was done. An Agilent 2100 Bioanalyzer and agarose gel were used to assess RNA quality, and a NanoDrop 2000 was used to measure RNA concentration.

The library was produced with multiplex PCR. Sequenced on an Illumina HiSeq 4000. CDR3 regions were amplified by Arm-PCR with iRepertoire HTBI primers to construct TCR beta libraries. Before sequencing, the PCR products underwent gel purification. The published analysis was carried out like this. Gene usage analysis of CDR3 amino acid clonotypes used the 55 to 65 TRBV and 12 to 15 TRBJ segments found across samples. COPE and FqMerger were used to merge the filtered high-quality paired reads into contigs. Contigs were aligned with BLAST to IMGT TRBV, TRBD and TRBJ reference genes, and CDR3 was defined per IMGT. Any clonotype with a frequency above 0.1% was counted as a highly expanded clone. Repertoire diversity was measured by Shannon entropy, and V-J evenness by the Gini coefficient. A clonotype found in more than one individual was treated as public. The public reads were reprocessed in TCRdb via fastp at Q25 and MiXCR, keeping in-frame beta chains. Every entry covers one CDR3 protein and lists the most common genes and DNA from its rows. V and J calls and clone size were set by TCRdb, not the authors. Present in this sample are approximately 540,000 distinct CDR3 sequences, about 11% of which were seen just once. The ten largest make up around 10% of the sample.

These data originate in a study of regulatory T cells in long-lasting Graves disease (dated by TCRdb to the early 2020s). General notes on the study: Antithyroid drugs had been taken for less than 3 months by newly diagnosed Graves' disease patients. TCR sequencing covered some 13 persistent and approximately 20 newly diagnosed Graves' disease patients, around 33 samples in total. The study took place in China and was registered as a clinical trial. Patients with persistent Graves' disease were compared with patients with newly diagnosed Graves' disease using TCR sequencing and RNA sequencing of peripheral blood. General conclusions and limits of the study: Only peripheral blood was studied, because thyroid tissue, the primary lesion, was inaccessible. A larger number of public clonotypes was shared among persistent patients (fewer than 3,000) than among newly diagnosed patients (roughly 1,000). Sequencing and analysis were limited to the TCR beta chain. Lower TCR Shannon entropy and fewer highly expanded clones were observed in persistent Graves' disease patients than in newly diagnosed patients, which suggested clonal expansion. As a limitation, the authors acknowledged that the small sample size may reduce accuracy.

These data also formed part of another study, on T cells in Graves' hyperthyroidism and ophthalmopathy. Drawing on the second study: A patient counted as having stable Graves' hyperthyroidism if no progression to ophthalmopathy occurred over 18 months of follow-up. Hyperthyroidism patients were aged 18 to 65 years and newly diagnosed, with disease duration of less than 2 months. Any patient with an uncontrolled infection, another autoimmune disease, pregnancy or lactation was excluded. Diagnoses were based on clinical symptoms, serum thyroxine and TRAb, thyroid ultrasound and orbital computed tomography. For the first round of RT-PCR on the TCR CDR3, the HTBI primer set was used together with the Qiagen OneStep RT-PCR kit. Most expanded thyroid clonotypes (frequency above 0.001) were also detected in blood, a finding suggesting that blood repertoires may reflect thyroid immune responses. A model built on a 13 V-J signature distinguished ophthalmopathy from stable hyperthyroidism, reaching around 90% sensitivity and about 81% specificity in cross-validation and 80%/75% in testing. In validation, the model predicted progression to ophthalmopathy with over 60% sensitivity and around 72% specificity, a median of about six months before onset. To identify distinguishing TCR V-J signatures, a discovery cohort of about a hundred patients was used, comprising 40 to 45 with Graves' ophthalmopathy and around 60 with stable Graves' hyperthyroidism. Prospective prediction of ophthalmopathy was tested in an independent validation cohort consisting of 18 hyperthyroidism patients and more than 15 patients who later progressed to ophthalmopathy. The 75 to 100 discovery patients were divided at random into training and test sets in a 7:3 ratio. Thyroid tissue and blood T-cell repertoires from six Graves' hyperthyroidism patients were also compared in the study. After sampling, hyperthyroidism patients received methimazole starting at 30 mg daily, and ophthalmopathy patients received high-dose intravenous methylprednisolone. A second multiplex PCR round built the libraries, followed by size selection and purification. Libraries were sequenced paired-end with 100 bp reads on an Illumina HiSeq2000. SOAPnuke was used to process the raw data, with reads discarded if the reads contained adapters or uncalled bases, had a mean Phred below 15, or lacked an exact constant-primer or identifier match. High-quality paired reads were merged with COPE v1.2.5, and unique nucleotide sequences were defined as clonotypes. Clonotypes were aligned to IMGT TRBV, TRBD and TRBJ reference segments using MiTCR v1.1. Only V-J combinations with frequency above 0.0001, covering approximately 99% of repertoires, were analysed. A TCS score was defined as the ratio between F50 (clonal expansion) and ExV (chaos), using BLOSUM62-based TCRdist between CDR3 peptides within each V-J. Welch's t-statistics and random forest reduced approximately 520 V-J features to 10 to 15, which were used in a naive Bayes classifier (R e1071). No statistical method was used to fix the sample size in advance, and group allocation was not hidden from the investigators. The paper describes TCR Vbeta CDR3 sequencing of about 140 peripheral blood samples, made up of 43 ophthalmopathy patients, 70 to 75 hyperthyroidism patients and around 17 progressor patients.

The sequences come from peripheral blood mononuclear cells (PBMCs), collected at new diagnosis, from a patient treated with antithyroid drugs. The source of this sequence is a woman in her 30s with Graves disease. Donor details come from another sample of the same person, matched by shared clones.

The DNA reads TGTGCCTGGAGTCCCCACGGACATCCTAACACCATATATTTT. Its protein reads: CAWSPHGHPNTIYF. The chain is encoded by TRBV30 joined to TRBJ1-3; a tentative D match to TRBD1 spans 5 bases. From a lookup of the germline V gene (reference sequence), CDR1 and CDR2 are GTSNPN and SVGIG. The CDR3 numbers 14 residues from cysteine through phenylalanine. Only the CDR3 DNA stays, 42 bases, in frame from base 1. Relative to germline, V is 2 bases shorter and J is 7 bases shorter, with 15 bases between their ends.